A single sample is the source of the 32 T cell receptor beta chains below, sequenced in a study of T-cell reconstitution after alpha-beta-depleted transplantation in children. Unique molecular identifiers were built into the TCRbeta library. TCRdb re-analysed the PCR reads in MiXCR, keeping a single row per CDR3 protein. The sample has 250,000 to 350,000 distinct CDR3 sequences; around 25% are singletons. The sequencing here drew on PBMCs, mostly from graft donor cells, taken 180 days after TCRalphabeta/CD19-depleted stem cell transplant. These receptors came from a male patient younger than 18 who had a stem cell transplant for acute lymphoblastic leukemia, so the T cells may come from the graft donor.

Only one count was recorded for this clonotype. The chain links TRBV5-4 to TRBJ1-1; weak D call: TRBD1 (5 bases). The CDR3 runs to 14 residues. Trimming took 4 bases from V and 3 from J, leaving 13 bases between them. The V gene's germline CDR1 is SGHNT and CDR2 YYREEE (reference sequence). CDR3 in amino acids: CASSTQTAYTEAFF. As DNA, the CDR3 is TGTGCCAGCAGCACCCAGACAGCCTACACTGAAGCTTTCTTT.

This clonotype came up a few times. The rearrangement links TRBV7-9 to TRBJ2-2; 15 nucleotides agree with TRBD2. CDR3 length: 17 residues. The ends lost 4 bases at V and 1 base at J; junction bases unmatched: 1. Germline loops: CDR1 SEHNR, CDR2 FQNEAQ (reference sequence). The CDR3 sequence is CASSSGLAGGNTGELFF. The CDR3 bases are TGTGCCAGCAGCTCGGGACTAGCGGGAGGGAACACCGGGGAGCTGTTTTTT.

This clonotype was detected ten times or more. This chain joins TRBV5-1 and TRBJ1-2; tentatively, D is TRBD1 (5 bases). Germline V gene data show CDR1 as SGHRS and CDR2 as YFSETQ. This CDR3 contains 14 residues. V was cut by 6 bases and J by 4 bases, with 16 bases left in between. In nucleotides, the CDR3 is TGCGCCAGCACCTACAGGACGGATGGCTATGGCTACACCTTC. Protein sequence: CASTYRTDGYGYTF.

The chain employs TRBV5-6 and TRBJ2-7; D is possibly TRBD2 (5 bases). Germline values: CDR1 SGHDT, CDR2 YYEEEE. This CDR3 contains 16 residues. Trimming cost V 1 base and J 7 bases, with 21 bases left between them. CDR3 residues: CASSLSPLMSTGEQYF. The CDR3 DNA reads TGTGCCAGCAGCTTGTCCCCACTCATGTCCACGGGGGAGCAGTACTTC.

The V call is TRBV29-1, the J call TRBJ2-2, with D possibly TRBD2 on 5 matching bases. The CDR3 loop spans 12 amino acids. Germline loops: CDR1 SQVTM, CDR2 ANQGSEA. Trimming left V 4 bases short and J 4 bases short, with 7 bases between. Written as DNA, the CDR3 is TGCAGCGTTGCGGGGTTCACCGGGGAGCTGTTTTTT. Translated, it gives CSVAGFTGELFF.

This clonotype appeared a few times. V is TRBV18 and J is TRBJ2-7; unclear D gene. CDR3 length: 16 amino acids. Looked up from germline, CDR1 is KGHSH and CDR2 is LQKENI. V lost 6 bases to trimming and J lost 2 bases, with 20 bases between them. DNA for the CDR3: TGTGCCAGCTCCATTGTGGGGTCGGGTTCCCCCTACGAGCAGTACTTC. The encoded protein is CASSIVGSGSPYEQYF.

This chain joins TRBV9 and TRBJ2-3, with 8 bases lining up with TRBD1. The CDR3 has 20 amino acids. The germline CDR1 and CDR2 sequences are SGDLS and YYNGEE. Trimming removed 3 bases from V and 1 base from J; junction bases left unmatched: 19. The DNA for the CDR3 is TGTGCCAGCAGCGGACGGACAGGGAGATCGCGTATGGGTGGCACAGATACGCAGTATTTT. Protein product: CASSGRTGRSRMGGTDTQYF.

The chain joins TRBV7-7 to TRBJ2-7; weak D call: TRBD1 (6 bases). V lost 5 bases and J 2 bases, leaving 10 bases between the germline ends. This CDR3 has 13 residues. Germline V gene sequence: CDR1 SSHAT, CDR2 FNYEAQ (reference sequence). The DNA of the CDR3 is TGTGCCAGCAGCCCCGGACAGACCTACGAGCAGTACTTC. Encoded protein: CASSPGQTYEQYF.

This chain connects TRBV20-1 to TRBJ2-7, with D possibly matching TRBD2 (6 bases). Per the germline V gene, CDR1 is DFQATT and CDR2 is SNEGSKA (reference sequence). V was trimmed by 5 bases and J by 3 bases, leaving 17 bases between them. The CDR3 loop spans 14 amino acids. The CDR3 loop is CSAPLGDWGYEQYF. CDR3 DNA sequence: TGCAGTGCTCCATTGGGGGACTGGGGCTACGAGCAGTACTTC.

This clonotype was picked up a small number of times. This chain joins TRBV20-1 and TRBJ2-5; D possibly matches TRBD1 or TRBD2 (5 bases each). V was cut by 0 bases and J by 5 bases, with 16 bases left in between. The length of the CDR3 is 15 residues. The germline gives CDR1 DFQATT, CDR2 SNEGSKA (reference sequence). CDR3 sequence: CSARDPGRVKETQYF. The CDR3 bases are TGCAGTGCTAGAGATCCGGGGCGAGTCAAGGAGACCCAGTACTTC.

The table lists this clonotype with a few counts. The chain employs TRBV11-2 and TRBJ2-7, with D hard to call. Trimming removed 8 bases at V and 6 bases at J, with 14 bases between. Germline CDR1 SGHAT, CDR2 FQNNGV. The CDR3 sequence is 12 residues long. In DNA, the CDR3 is TGTGCCAGCGAAGGCCCTCCAAGCGAGCAGTACTTC. Translation: CASEGPPSEQYF.

V usage is TRBV29-1 and J usage is TRBJ2-3; the D gene is possibly TRBD2 (7 bases). The length of the CDR3 is 13 residues. Per the germline V gene, CDR1 is SQVTM and CDR2 is ANQGSEA. The germline V and J ends were trimmed by 7 bases and 4 bases, with 15 bases remaining between them. The DNA for the CDR3 is TGCAGCGCCTCCAGGGAGGGGGCAGATACGCAGTATTTT. Translation gives CSASREGADTQYF.

This rearrangement joins TRBV15 to TRBJ2-1, with D hard to call. The CDR3 spans 16 residues. Between the trimmed V and J ends, which lost 0 bases and 1 base, there was a span of 10 bases. Germline assignment: CDR1 LNHNV and CDR2 YYDKDF (reference sequence). CDR3 region: CATSRDRQESYNEQFF. In DNA, the CDR3 is TGTGCCACCAGCAGAGATAGGCAGGAGTCCTACAATGAGCAGTTCTTC.

The sample holds many counts of this clonotype. The chain has TRBV5-1 and TRBJ2-2, with a tentative D call TRBD2 (6 bases). V lost 3 bases and J 3 bases, leaving 15 bases between the germline ends. The CDR3 runs to 16 residues. Looked up from germline, CDR1 is SGHRS and CDR2 is YFSETQ. CDR3 sequence reads: CASSSEGPGDTGELFF. CDR3 sequence (DNA): TGCGCCAGCAGCTCGGAGGGCCCGGGCGACACCGGGGAGCTGTTTTTT.

This clonotype was detected only a few times. The V call is TRBV5-1, the J call TRBJ2-7; D perhaps matches TRBD2 (6 bases). The germline CDR1 and CDR2 sequences are SGHRS and YFSETQ. The ends were cut back, 4 bases at V and 0 bases at J, with 14 bases in the middle. This CDR3 has 15 residues. The CDR3 here is CASSPRDGSSYEQYF. The CDR3 DNA sequence: TGCGCCAGCAGCCCGCGGGACGGGAGCTCCTACGAGCAGTACTTC.

This clonotype occurred a few times. DNA of the CDR3: TGTGCCAGCAGCTTAGACGTCGTGCAGGGGGCAAACGAGCAGTACTTC. Translated: CASSLDVVQGANEQYF. The rearrangement uses TRBV7-6 and TRBJ2-7; TRBD1 agrees at 8 bases. The germline gives CDR1 SGHVS, CDR2 FNYEAQ. There are 16 residues in the CDR3. The junction had 10 bases not matched to a gene; V was cut back by 1 base and J by 5 bases. The full variable domain, with the rest looked up from reference TRBV7-6 and TRBJ2-7, is GAGVSQSPRYKVTKRGQDVALRCDPISGHVSLYWYRQALGQGPEFLTYFNYEAQQDKSGLPNDRFSAERPEGSISTLTIQRTEQRDSAMYRCASSLDVVQGANEQYFGPGTRLTVT.

The chain joins TRBV20-1 to TRBJ2-3; TRBD2 might be the D (5 bases). This CDR3 region has 14 residues. V lost 3 bases and J lost 9, with 19 bases in between. The germline gives CDR1 DFQATT, CDR2 SNEGSKA (reference sequence). In DNA, the CDR3 is TGCAGTGCTAGGACTACCAAGCGTGCCCCGACGCAGTATTTT. The encoded protein is CSARTTKRAPTQYF.

In DNA, the CDR3 is TGTGCCAGCAGCTTTTCTCCGGTACTTCCTAACAATGAGCAGTTCTTC. This codes for CASSFSPVLPNNEQFF. The J gene is TRBJ2-1, the V gene TRBV5-5; no clear D. Germline loops: CDR1 SGHKS, CDR2 YYEKEE (reference sequence). The CDR3 spans 16 residues. Trimming shortened V by 2 bases and J by 5 bases, and 17 bases separated the two germline ends.

This clonotype was recorded a few times. V and J are TRBV5-1 and TRBJ1-2, with 9 bases fitting TRBD1. The CDR3 totals 13 residues. Germline CDR1 SGHRS, CDR2 YFSETQ. With 0 bases clipped from V and 8 bases from J, the junction kept 2 bases outside the gene matches. The CDR3 loop reads CASSLGTGEGYTF. DNA of the CDR3: TGCGCCAGCAGCTTGGGGACAGGGGAGGGCTACACCTTC.

J is TRBJ1-1 and V is TRBV6-5; D not resolved. V shed 0 bases and J shed 2 bases, with 10 bases lying between them. CDR3 size: 15 residues. The germline V gene encodes CDR1 MNHEY and CDR2 SVGAGI. The CDR3 bases are TGTGCCAGCAGTTACTCGAGTCAGACCAACACTGAAGCTTTCTTT. Its protein is CASSYSSQTNTEAFF.

This clonotype showed up just a few times. This chain links TRBV5-1 with TRBJ1-3; D unclear. The CDR3 totals 17 residues. Germline CDR1 reads SGHRS; CDR2 reads YFSETQ. Trimming shortened V by 4 bases and J by 0 bases, and 17 bases separated the two germline ends. The DNA of the CDR3 is TGCGCCAGCAGCCCCCGACATCTTTCGAACTCTGGAAACACCATATATTTT. It encodes CASSPRHLSNSGNTIYF.

The chain combines TRBV12-3 or TRBV12-4 with TRBJ1-1; 8 bases are shared with TRBD1. The CDR3 sequence is 15 residues long. Trimming cost V 3 bases and J 2 bases; bases outside gene matches: 5. For the CDR3, the DNA is TGTGCCAGCAGTTTGTGGACAGGGCTTAACACTGAAGCTTTCTTT. It is translated as CASSLWTGLNTEAFF.

This clonotype was recorded a few times. This chain connects TRBV4-1 to TRBJ2-1; tentative D call: TRBD1 (5 bases). V was shortened by 4 bases and J by 0 bases, with 22 bases between the two germline ends. From germline, CDR1 is MGHRA and CDR2 YSYEKL. The CDR3 totals 19 residues. In nucleotides, the CDR3 is TGCGCCAGCAGCCGTGGGATACCTCAGGGCAAGAGCTCCTACAATGAGCAGTTCTTC. Its translation: CASSRGIPQGKSSYNEQFF.

This clonotype was observed a handful of times. V usage is TRBV5-1 and J usage is TRBJ2-3; the D gene is possibly TRBD2 (6 bases). From germline, CDR1 is SGHRS and CDR2 YFSETQ. CDR3 length: 15 residues. Trimming left V 1 base short and J 6 bases short, with 15 bases between. The CDR3 reads CASSLSTVGGDTQYF. The CDR3 region has the DNA TGCGCCAGCAGCTTGTCGACAGTTGGAGGGGATACGCAGTATTTT. The variable domain in full, completed from reference TRBV5-1 and TRBJ2-3, reads KAGVTQTPRYLIKTRGQQVTLSCSPISGHRSVSWYQQTPGQGLQFLFEYFSETQRNKGNFPGRFSGRQFSNSRSEMNVSTLELGDSALYLCASSLSTVGGDTQYFGPGTRLTVL.

This clonotype showed up just a few times. J is TRBJ2-3 and V is TRBV5-4; maybe TRBD2 (5 bases). The CDR3 length is 16 residues. Germline values: CDR1 SGHNT, CDR2 YYREEE (reference sequence). V lost 2 bases, J lost 0 bases, and 13 bases lay in between. The CDR3: CASSFFLGGSTDTQYF. Written as DNA, the CDR3 is TGTGCCAGCAGCTTCTTCCTGGGCGGGAGCACAGATACGCAGTATTTT. Using reference TRBV5-4 and TRBJ2-3 for the parts outside the CDR3, the full variable domain is ETGVTQSPTHLIKTRGQQVTLRCSSQSGHNTVSWYQQALGQGPQFIFQYYREEENGRGNFPPRFSGLQFPNYSSELNVNALELDDSALYLCASSFFLGGSTDTQYFGPGTRLTVL.

This clonotype was seen a few times. This sequence joins TRBV7-9 and TRBJ1-2; D perhaps matches TRBD1 (5 bases). The CDR3 spans 13 residues. Deletions cut 1 base from V and 6 bases from J, with 9 bases between. Germline V gene data show CDR1 as SEHNR and CDR2 as FQNEAQ (reference sequence). CDR3 protein: CASSLVLGDGYTF. The DNA for the CDR3 is TGTGCCAGCAGCTTAGTCTTAGGGGATGGCTACACCTTC. The entire variable domain, with the rest obtained from reference TRBV7-9 and TRBJ1-2, is as follows: DTGVSQNPRHKITKRGQNVTFRCDPISEHNRLYWYRQTLGQGPEFLTYFQNEAQLEKSRLLSDRFSAERPKGSFSTLEIQRTEQGDSAMYLCASSLVLGDGYTFGSGTRLTVV.

In its sample, this clonotype was seen a few times. The chain uses TRBV6-2 or TRBV6-3 and TRBJ2-2; 10 positions match TRBD1. CDR1 is MNHEY, CDR2 SVGEGT, per germline. V was clipped by 5 bases and J by 8 bases; unmatched bases: 8. This CDR3 has 15 amino acids. CDR3 sequence: CASSRQGAKSGELFF. The CDR3 DNA reads TGTGCCAGCAGTCGACAGGGGGCGAAATCTGGGGAGCTGTTTTTT.

The chain links TRBV9 to TRBJ2-1; TRBD2 matches 14 bases. V shed 4 bases and J 8 bases; nucleotides not matched to a gene: 8. Germline lookup yields CDR1 SGDLS and CDR2 YYNGEE. The CDR3 runs 16 residues. The CDR3 spells CASSPRGLAGADEQFF. CDR3 DNA: TGTGCCAGCAGCCCGAGGGGACTAGCGGGAGCCGATGAGCAGTTCTTC. Full variable domain (outside the CDR3, taken from reference TRBV9 and TRBJ2-1): DSGVTQTPKHLITATGQRVTLRCSPRSGDLSVYWYQQSLDQGLQFLIQYYNGEERAKGNILERFSAQQFPDLHSELNLSSLELGDSALYFCASSPRGLAGADEQFFGPGTRLTVL.

There are a few counts of this clonotype. This rearrangement joins TRBV7-6 to TRBJ2-3, with 13 nucleotides matching TRBD2. V gave up 4 bases and J gave up 0 bases; unmatched junction bases: 7. Per germline, CDR1 SGHVS and CDR2 FNYEAQ. This CDR3 contains 18 residues. The CDR3 region has the DNA TGTGCCAGCAGCTCCGGACTAGCGGGAGTTTATAGCACAGATACGCAGTATTTT. This translates into CASSSGLAGVYSTDTQYF.

This clonotype was observed a few times. This chain joins TRBV12-3 or TRBV12-4 and TRBJ1-1; D not certain. The V end was cut by 4 bases, the J end by 6 bases, with 12 bases between. This CDR3 has 13 residues. The CDR3 sequence: CASSWRKYSEAFF. The CDR3 nucleotides are TGTGCCAGCAGTTGGAGGAAGTACTCTGAAGCTTTCTTT.

The rearrangement uses TRBV9 and TRBJ2-5, with 8 nucleotides matching TRBD2. This CDR3 region has 16 residues. The V segment lost 0 bases and the J segment 4 bases; nucleotides outside the gene matches: 8. The germline V gene has CDR1 SGDLS and CDR2 YYNGEE. The CDR3 protein is CASSVGVREDGETQYF. In DNA form, the CDR3 reads TGTGCCAGCAGCGTAGGAGTGCGGGAGGACGGAGAGACCCAGTACTTC.

CDR3 in amino acids: CASRPLAVSYNEQFF. The CDR3 region has the DNA TGTGCCAGCAGGCCCCTAGCGGTCTCCTACAATGAGCAGTTCTTC. The J gene is TRBJ2-1, the V gene TRBV27, with 7 bases fitting TRBD2. The CDR3 runs to 15 residues. Per the germline V gene, CDR1 is MNHEY and CDR2 is SMNVEV (reference sequence). V was pared by 6 bases and J by 0 bases, with 5 bases of the junction left unmatched.